The 9 T cell receptor beta chains reported below all come from one sample, sequenced in a study of OX40 agonist ivuxolimab in advanced cancers. Produced via immunoSEQ multiplex PCR; TCRdb's table is partial and in-frame only. The repertoire includes around 70,000 clones, roughly 88% of them detected once, and roughly 0.98% sits in the top ten. Here the sequenced sample was CD4+ or CD8+ T cells sorted from blood, taken in a trial of the OX40 agonist ivuxolimab. The receptor set was obtained from an adult with an advanced solid tumor such as melanoma, head and neck, liver or kidney cancer.

This clone was counted a few times. The chain recombines TRBV7-2 with TRBJ2-7; 8 bases match TRBD2. Per the germline V gene, CDR1 is SGHTA and CDR2 is FQGNSA. The trim removed 2 bases at V and 5 bases at J, leaving 11 bases unmatched. This CDR3 contains 16 residues. The CDR3 region has the DNA TGTGCCAGCAGCTTAAGCGGGAGCGGCCCCGTCAACGAGCAGTACTTC. Translating it yields CASSLSGSGPVNEQYF.

This sequence joins TRBV19 and TRBJ2-7; TRBD1 matches at 7 bases. Trimming removed 6 bases from V and 3 bases from J; junction bases left unmatched: 20. The V gene's germline CDR1 is LNHDA and CDR2 SQIVND (reference sequence). There are 18 residues in the CDR3. As DNA, the CDR3 is TGTGCCAGTAGCAACCCGTTGGGAAGGGGGACAGACAACTACGAGCAGTACTTC. Its protein product is CASSNPLGRGTDNYEQYF.

The rearrangement uses TRBV4-2 and TRBJ2-5; D is ambiguous. Trimming left V 0 bases short and J 3 bases short, with 2 bases between. Germline V gene data show CDR1 as LGHNA and CDR2 as YNFKEQ. This CDR3 has 12 amino acids. CDR3 in DNA: TGTGCCAGCAGCCAAGATAAAGAGACCCAGTACTTC. This gives the protein CASSQDKETQYF.

The chain couples TRBV18 to TRBJ1-1; TRBD1 matches 12 bases. The V gene's germline CDR1 is KGHSH and CDR2 LQKENI. CDR3 length: 15 amino acids. V lost 3 bases to trimming and J lost 2 bases; unmatched junction nucleotides: 1. Here the CDR3 reads CASSPGTGGNTEAFF. In nucleotides, the CDR3 is TGTGCCAGCTCACCCGGGACAGGGGGCAACACTGAAGCTTTCTTT.

In its sample, this clone was seen once. The CDR3 region is CASSQERGTAVAFF. CDR3 nucleotides: TGTGCCAGCAGCCAAGAACGCGGGACAGCGGTAGCGTTCTTC. The chain has TRBV14 and TRBJ2-1; TRBD1 might be the D (7 bases). In germline, CDR1 is SGHDN, CDR2 FVKESK. This CDR3 contains 14 residues. The V end was cut by 0 bases, the J end by 15 bases, with 18 bases between.

The chain joins TRBV19 to TRBJ1-4, with D possibly being TRBD1 (5 bases). The CDR3 contains 14 residues. V lost 5 bases, J lost 6 bases, and 13 bases lay in between. Germline V gene data show CDR1 as LNHDA and CDR2 as SQIVND (reference sequence). The CDR3 region has the DNA TGTGCCAGTAGTCGGGGGACCTCCCATGAAAAACTGTTTTTT. It translates to CASSRGTSHEKLFF.

The rearrangement uses TRBV2 and TRBJ2-6; D may be TRBD1 (5 bases). The CDR3 has 14 residues. Looked up from germline, CDR1 is SNHLY and CDR2 is FYNNEI. Trimming removed 10 bases at V and 0 bases at J, with 10 bases between. The CDR3 spells CATRQSSGANVLTF. In DNA, the CDR3 is TGTGCCACCCGACAGAGCTCTGGGGCCAACGTCCTGACTTTC.

V is TRBV7-9 and J is TRBJ2-5, with TRBD2 matching 8 bases. Germline CDR1 and CDR2: SEHNR and FQNEAQ (reference sequence). With V trimmed by 4 bases and J by 2 bases, 6 bases remained unmatched. This CDR3 comprises 15 residues. The CDR3, as DNA: TGTGCCAGCAGCTCGGGGGGACTAGTACAAGAGACCCAGTACTTC. Translation gives CASSSGGLVQETQYF.

The chain is built from TRBV28 and TRBJ2-7, with unresolved D. Germline V gene lookup returns CDR1 MDHEN and CDR2 SYDVKM. The CDR3 consists of 16 residues. V was pared by 3 bases and J by 0 bases, with 15 bases between. CDR3 region: CASSLEIARSSYEQYF. In DNA, the CDR3 is TGTGCCAGCAGTTTGGAGATAGCCCGGAGCTCCTACGAGCAGTACTTC.